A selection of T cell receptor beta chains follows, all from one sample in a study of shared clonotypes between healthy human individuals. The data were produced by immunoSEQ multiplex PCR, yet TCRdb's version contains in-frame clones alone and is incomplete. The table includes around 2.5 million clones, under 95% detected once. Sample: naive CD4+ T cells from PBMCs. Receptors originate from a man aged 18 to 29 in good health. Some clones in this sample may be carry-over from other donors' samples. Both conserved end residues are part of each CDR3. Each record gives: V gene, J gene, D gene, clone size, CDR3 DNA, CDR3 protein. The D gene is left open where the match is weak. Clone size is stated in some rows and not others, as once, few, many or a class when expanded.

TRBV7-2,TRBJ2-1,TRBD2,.,TGTGCCAGCAGCCTAATGGCGGGAGTAAGCAATGAGCAGTTCTTC,CASSLMAGVSNEQFF
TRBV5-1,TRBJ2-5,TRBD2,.,TGCGCCAGCAGCAAGGGACTAGCGGGAGCGCACCAAGAGACCCAGTACTTC,CASSKGLAGAHQETQYF
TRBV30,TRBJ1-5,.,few,TGTGCCTGGGGTTCTTGGGGGAGCGTTCAGCCCCAGCATTTT,CAWGSWGSVQPQHF
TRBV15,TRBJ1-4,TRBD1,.,TGTGCCACCAGCCGCCCCGGGACAGCTAATGAAAAACTGTTTTTT,CATSRPGTANEKLFF
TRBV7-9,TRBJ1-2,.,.,TGTGCCAGCAGCTACCCAGGAGCTCCAAACTATGGCTACACCTTC,CASSYPGAPNYGYTF
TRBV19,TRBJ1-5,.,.,TGTGCCAGTAGTATCAGGGGAAGGGGCAATCAGCCCCAGCATTTT,CASSIRGRGNQPQHF
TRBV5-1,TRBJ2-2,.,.,TGCGCCAGCAGCTTGGCCCGGGGAGCGGGTCTAACCGGGGAGCTGTTTTTT,CASSLARGAGLTGELFF
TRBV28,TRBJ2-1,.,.,TGTGCCAGCAGTTTACGAACAGGGACCCAGTTCTTC,CASSLRTGTQFF
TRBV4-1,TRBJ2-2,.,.,TGCGCCAGCAGCCAAGATAGGGGAACAGCACGGGGGGCCCACACCGGGGAGCTGTTTTTT,CASSQDRGTARGAHTGELFF
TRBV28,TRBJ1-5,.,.,TGTGCCAGCAGTTTGGCTAAGGCTCTGAGCAATCAGCCCCAGCATTTT,CASSLAKALSNQPQHF
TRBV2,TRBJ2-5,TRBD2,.,TGTGCCAGCAGCGGACTAGCGGCCCAAGAGACCCAGTACTTC,CASSGLAAQETQYF
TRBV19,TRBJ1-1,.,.,TGTGCCAGTCTACAGGGACTTCGGGATACTGAAGCTTTCTTT,CASLQGLRDTEAFF
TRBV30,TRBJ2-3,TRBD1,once,TGTGCCTGGGGACAGGGCGGCCGCACAGATACGCAGTATTTT,CAWGQGGRTDTQYF
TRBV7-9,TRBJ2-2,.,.,TGTGCCAGCAGTCCACAGGGCTCGAACACCGGGGAGCTGTTTTTT,CASSPQGSNTGELFF
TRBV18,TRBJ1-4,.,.,TGTGCCAGCTCCCTTGGGCTTCAGGATGAAAAACTGTTTTTT,CASSLGLQDEKLFF
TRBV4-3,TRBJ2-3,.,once,TGCGCCAGCAGCCAAGGCTCCCCTAGCACAGATACGCAGTATTTT,CASSQGSPSTDTQYF
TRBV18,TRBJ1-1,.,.,TGTGCCAGCTCACCATTTAGCGCGGGGAACACTGAAGCTTTCTTT,CASSPFSAGNTEAFF
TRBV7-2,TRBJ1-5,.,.,TGTGCCAGCAGCTTAGACTGGGGGCCGGGGTTCATGGGCAATCAGCCCCAGCATTTT,CASSLDWGPGFMGNQPQHF
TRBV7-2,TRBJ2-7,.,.,TGTGCCAGCAGCTTCTCGGCCGCGACTCCCTCCTACGAGCAGTACTTC,CASSFSAATPSYEQYF
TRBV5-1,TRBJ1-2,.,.,TGCGCCAGCAGCTCCTCCGGGACGGCGCCAGATTTTAACTATGGCTACACCTTC,CASSSSGTAPDFNYGYTF
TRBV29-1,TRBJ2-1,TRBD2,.,TGCAGCGTTGAAGGGGGGACTAGCGGGAGGAGGTCCTACAATGAGCAGTTCTTC,CSVEGGTSGRRSYNEQFF
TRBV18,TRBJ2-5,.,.,TGTGCCAGCTCTTGGGGGACATCCAAGAGGGAGACCCAGTACTTC,CASSWGTSKRETQYF
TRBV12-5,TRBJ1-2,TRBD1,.,TGTGCTAGTGGCCGGAACCCGGGACAGGGGGCCGACTATGGCTACACCTTC,CASGRNPGQGADYGYTF
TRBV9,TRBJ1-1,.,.,TGTGCCAGCAGCCCTGACGGGGGTGGCACTGAAGCTTTCTTT,CASSPDGGGTEAFF
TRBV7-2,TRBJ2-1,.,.,TGTGCCAGCATGCTAGCAGGGGCCGGGGGTTTCTACAATGAGCAGTTCTTC,CASMLAGAGGFYNEQFF
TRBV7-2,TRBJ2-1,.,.,TGTGCCAGCAGCCTAAGGGCGTGGAGTAGTGCTACCTTCTACAATGAGCAGTTCTTC,CASSLRAWSSATFYNEQFF
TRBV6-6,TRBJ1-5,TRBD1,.,TGTGCCAGCAGTCGACAGGGAGGTGGGCTCGGTCAGCCCCAGCATTTT,CASSRQGGGLGQPQHF
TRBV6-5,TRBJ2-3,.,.,TGTGCCAGCAGCCCTAACACAGATACGCAGTATTTT,CASSPNTDTQYF
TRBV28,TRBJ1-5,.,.,TGTGCCAGCAGCCACGACTCGTTCTTGGTGGCCAATCAGCCCCAGCATTTT,CASSHDSFLVANQPQHF
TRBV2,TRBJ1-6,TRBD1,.,TGTGCCAGCGGGACAGATAATTCACCCCTCCACTTT,CASGTDNSPLHF
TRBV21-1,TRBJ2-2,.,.,TGTGCCAGCAGGATCCTAGGGACAGTTAACACCGGGGAGCTGTTTTTT,CASRILGTVNTGELFF
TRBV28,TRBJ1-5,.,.,TGTGCCAGCAGTAGGGGAGTCAGCAATCAGCCCCAGCATTTT,CASSRGVSNQPQHF
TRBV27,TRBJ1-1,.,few,TGTGCCAGCAGACGGTTGAACACTGAAGCTTTCTTT,CASRRLNTEAFF
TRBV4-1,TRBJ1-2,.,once,TGCGCCAGCAGCCGCCCGGTTCGGGTCCGGACTAACTATGGCTACACCTTC,CASSRPVRVRTNYGYTF
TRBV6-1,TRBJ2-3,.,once,TGTGCCAGCAGTGGAACCGGGACAAGCACAGATACGCAGTATTTT,CASSGTGTSTDTQYF
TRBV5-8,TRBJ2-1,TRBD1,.,TGTGCCAGCAGCTTGGGACAGGGGTGGAACAATGAGCAGTTCTTC,CASSLGQGWNNEQFF
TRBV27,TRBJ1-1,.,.,TGTGCCAGCAGTCCGCGACGGGACACTGAAGCTTTCTTT,CASSPRRDTEAFF
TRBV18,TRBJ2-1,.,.,TGTGCCAGCTCACCAAGCGGCCAATCCCGAAATGAGCAGTTCTTC,CASSPSGQSRNEQFF
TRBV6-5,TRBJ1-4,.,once,TGTGCCAGCAGTTACGACCCAGTCCCAACTAATGAAAAACTGTTTTTT,CASSYDPVPTNEKLFF
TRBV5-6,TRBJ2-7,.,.,TGTGCCAGCAGCTCCAAAAGGGGGTCCTACGAGCAGTACTTC,CASSSKRGSYEQYF
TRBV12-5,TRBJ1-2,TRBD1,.,TGTGCTAGTGGATTGACAGGGATAGGCGGCTACACCTTC,CASGLTGIGGYTF
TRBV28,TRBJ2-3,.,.,TGTGCCAGCAGTTTATCGAGAGCTAGCACAGATACGCAGTATTTT,CASSLSRASTDTQYF
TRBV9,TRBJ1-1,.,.,TGTGCCAGCAGCGACGGAGGCGGACTATCACGGGCTTTCTTT,CASSDGGGLSRAFF
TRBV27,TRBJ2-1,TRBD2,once,TGTGCCAGCAGCAAGGCGGGAGGACTAGCGGGAGACCCTGAGCAGTTCTTC,CASSKAGGLAGDPEQFF
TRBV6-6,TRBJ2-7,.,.,TGTGCCAGCACCACCAGGACTTCCTACGAGCAGTACTTC,CASTTRTSYEQYF
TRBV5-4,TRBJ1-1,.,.,TGTGCCAGCAGCTTGCCCCAGGCCGGAGGGACTGAAGCTTTCTTT,CASSLPQAGGTEAFF
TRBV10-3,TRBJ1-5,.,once,TGTGCCATCAGTGATTCTGGTGGAACTACCAATCAGCCCCAGCATTTT,CAISDSGGTTNQPQHF
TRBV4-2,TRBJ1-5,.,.,TGTGCCAGCAGCCAAGTAGGTGGCCAGCTAACCAATCAGCCCCAGCATTTT,CASSQVGGQLTNQPQHF
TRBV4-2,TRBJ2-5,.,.,TGTGCCAGCAGCCGAAATCCCTGGGAGACCCAGTACTTC,CASSRNPWETQYF
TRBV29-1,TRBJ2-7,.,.,TGCAGCGTTGGTTCAGGGTTCTACGAGCAGTACTTC,CSVGSGFYEQYF
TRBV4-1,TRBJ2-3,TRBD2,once,TGCGCCAGCAGCCTAGCGGGAGTTGTTGCAGATACGCAGTATTTT,CASSLAGVVADTQYF
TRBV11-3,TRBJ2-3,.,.,TGTGCCAGCAGAGTATTCGTCGGCGGCACAGATACGCAGTATTTT,CASRVFVGGTDTQYF
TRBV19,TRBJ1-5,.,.,TGTGCCAGTAGTATAGGGACAAGGGAAAATCAGCCCCAGCATTTT,CASSIGTRENQPQHF
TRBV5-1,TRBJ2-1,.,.,TGCGCCAGCAGCTTGGGACAGGACTCCTACAATGAGCAGTTCTTC,CASSLGQDSYNEQFF
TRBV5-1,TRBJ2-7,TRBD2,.,TGCGCCAGCAGTCCCGGGACTAGCGAAAACTACGAGCAGTACTTC,CASSPGTSENYEQYF
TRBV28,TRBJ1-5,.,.,TGTGCCAGTTCAAGCGGGGTCGGCTACAGCAATCAGCCCCAGCATTTT,CASSSGVGYSNQPQHF